The 19 T cell receptor beta chains reported below all come from one sample, sequenced in a study of follicular helper T cells after annual influenza vaccination. Time point here: 2015-2016 season, 7 days after influenza vaccination. Using immunoSEQ multiplex PCR, the repertoire was profiled, and TCRdb retains in-frame clones only, with some absent. The sample contains 6,000 to 7,000 clones, more than 70% of which appear only once. This specimen was CXCR5+ CD38- circulating T follicular helper cells from blood, taken 7 days after influenza vaccination. Subset denoted: circulating Tfh, non-naive CD4+CXCR5+PD-1+ (ICOS+CD38+ or ICOS-CD38-). Receptors originate from an adult who received the influenza vaccine.

The chain combines TRBV7-8 with TRBJ2-5, with TRBD2 matching 13 bases. V trimming: 1 base; J trimming: 5 bases; junction bases outside the gene matches: 10. The CDR3 covers 18 residues. From germline, CDR1 is SGHVS and CDR2 FQNEAQ. CDR3 nucleotide sequence: TGTGCCAGCAGCTTAGTAGTAACTAGCGGGAGGGCGGGGGAGACCCAGTACTTC. It specifies CASSLVVTSGRAGETQYF.

This clone was seen a single time. V gene TRBV27 combines with J gene TRBJ2-7; D is possibly TRBD2 (6 bases). The ends were cut back, 5 bases at V and 4 bases at J, with 15 bases in the middle. The germline V gene has CDR1 MNHEY and CDR2 SMNVEV (reference sequence). The CDR3 sequence is 14 residues long. The CDR3 loop reads CASSPAGTVYEQYF. DNA for the CDR3: TGTGCCAGCAGTCCGGCGGGGACGGTATACGAGCAGTACTTC.

The J gene is TRBJ2-7, the V gene TRBV7-2; D may correspond to TRBD1 or TRBD2 (5 bases each). Germline lookup yields CDR1 SGHTA and CDR2 FQGNSA. CDR3 length equals 15 residues. The germline V and J ends were trimmed by 2 bases and 2 bases, with 13 bases remaining between them. The CDR3 reads CASSLSGDAAYEQYF. The CDR3 bases are TGTGCCAGCAGCTTAAGTGGGGACGCAGCCTACGAGCAGTACTTC. Together with reference TRBV7-2 and TRBJ2-7, the CDR3 gives the full variable domain: GAGVSQSPSNKVTEKGKDVELRCDPISGHTALYWYRQSLGQGLEFLIYFQGNSAPDKSGLPSDRFSAERTGGSVSTLTIQRTQQEDSAVYLCASSLSGDAAYEQYFGPGTRLTVT.

The rearrangement uses TRBV28 and TRBJ2-2, with D uncertain. The CDR3 has 13 amino acids. The V end was cut by 3 bases, the J end by 8 bases, with 10 bases between. Germline V gene sequence: CDR1 MDHEN, CDR2 SYDVKM. The CDR3 DNA reads as TGTGCCAGCAGTTTCCCCCCGACTGGGGAGCTGTTTTTT. Translating it yields CASSFPPTGELFF.

The J gene is TRBJ2-2, the V gene TRBV18; 7 bases match TRBD2. The CDR3 loop spans 14 amino acids. V shed 3 bases, J shed 6 bases, and the junction held 4 bases outside the gene matches. Germline V gives CDR1 KGHSH, CDR2 LQKENI. CDR3 loop: CASSPSTSAGELFF. For the CDR3, the DNA is TGTGCCAGCTCACCGTCTACTAGCGCCGGGGAGCTGTTTTTT.

This chain uses TRBV7-2 with TRBJ2-1; D possibly corresponds to TRBD1 (7 bases). The CDR3 runs to 18 residues. The V end lost 5 bases, the J end lost 0 bases, and 20 bases lay between the germline ends. The germline CDR1 and CDR2 sequences are SGHTA and FQGNSA. CDR3 DNA: TGTGCCAGCAGCCCTGAGGGGGCTAGCGCTAGCTCCTACAATGAGCAGTTCTTC. Protein product: CASSPEGASASSYNEQFF. Filled out from reference TRBV7-2 and TRBJ2-1, the complete variable domain reads GAGVSQSPSNKVTEKGKDVELRCDPISGHTALYWYRQSLGQGLEFLIYFQGNSAPDKSGLPSDRFSAERTGGSVSTLTIQRTQQEDSAVYLCASSPEGASASSYNEQFFGPGTRLTVL.

This sequence joins TRBV7-9 and TRBJ2-7; D uncertain. Between the trimmed V and J ends, which lost 5 bases and 7 bases, there was a span of 15 bases. From germline, CDR1 is SEHNR and CDR2 FQNEAQ (reference sequence). This CDR3 has 13 residues. The CDR3 protein is CASSPFSLGEQYF. The CDR3 coding sequence is TGTGCCAGCAGCCCCTTTTCCCTCGGGGAGCAGTACTTC.

This chain connects TRBV7-9 to TRBJ1-1; D gene ambiguous. The CDR3 extends over 15 amino acids. V shed 5 bases and J shed 1 base, with 14 bases lying between them. Germline V gene lookup returns CDR1 SEHNR and CDR2 FQNEAQ (reference sequence). The CDR3 DNA reads TGTGCCAGCAGCCCTACGGCCTCCCGGAACACTGAAGCTTTCTTT. Protein sequence: CASSPTASRNTEAFF.

This sequence joins TRBV5-1 and TRBJ2-2; 12 positions match TRBD2. Germline CDR1 is SGHRS and CDR2 is YFSETQ. CDR3 length equals 20 residues. V lost 4 bases to trimming and J lost 1 base; unmatched junction nucleotides: 14. This CDR3 reads CASSPKPASGRAGNTGELFF. In DNA form, the CDR3 reads TGCGCCAGCAGCCCGAAACCGGCTAGCGGGAGGGCAGGGAACACCGGGGAGCTGTTTTTT.

CDR3 sequence (DNA): TGTGCCAGTAGTACGGGCAGGAGTTCCTATAGCAATCAGCCCCAGCATTTT. It codes for CASSTGRSSYSNQPQHF. The chain recombines TRBV19 with TRBJ1-5; D is undetermined. The CDR3 spans 17 residues. The V gene lost 4 bases and the J gene lost 0 bases, with 16 bases spanning the gap. Germline V gives CDR1 LNHDA, CDR2 SQIVND (reference sequence).

J is TRBJ2-1 and V is TRBV19, with 9 positions matching TRBD1. The CDR3 covers 13 residues. With V trimmed by 6 bases and J by 7 bases, 4 bases remained unmatched. Germline-derived CDR1 and CDR2 are LNHDA and SQIVND (reference sequence). Here the CDR3 DNA reads TGTGCCAGTAGACAGGGGGCGGGAAATGAGCAGTTCTTC. Residues: CASRQGAGNEQFF.

The chain uses TRBV6-6 and TRBJ2-7; perhaps TRBD1 as D (6 bases). Germline-derived CDR1 and CDR2 are MNHNY and SVGAGI (reference sequence). This CDR3 region has 13 residues. Trimming stripped 4 bases from V and 9 bases from J, with 16 bases between. Here the CDR3 reads CASSSTGPTGQYF. CDR3 nucleotides: TGTGCCAGCAGTTCGACAGGCCCTACGGGGCAGTACTTC.

This chain uses TRBV28 with TRBJ2-5; 10 bases line up with TRBD1. The ends lost 6 bases at V and 4 bases at J; junction bases unmatched: 14. The CDR3 is 17 amino acids. Germline assignment: CDR1 MDHEN and CDR2 SYDVKM. The CDR3 nucleotides read TGTGCCAGCAGCCCCAGCCGGGACAGGGGATATCGAGAGACCCAGTACTTC. Protein product: CASSPSRDRGYRETQYF.

V is TRBV30 and J is TRBJ1-1; 7 nucleotides align to TRBD1. The germline V gene encodes CDR1 GTSNPN and CDR2 SVGIG (reference sequence). CDR3 size: 13 residues. J lost 8 bases, V lost 3 bases, and 9 bases had no gene match. CDR3 DNA sequence: TGTGCCTGGAGCGGCAGGGTAGGGGGCGAAGCTTTCTTT. Encoded protein: CAWSGRVGGEAFF.

The gene calls are TRBV5-8 and TRBJ2-2, with D perhaps matching TRBD1 or TRBD2 (6 bases each). The germline gives CDR1 SGHTS, CDR2 YDEGEE. CDR3 length equals 16 residues. Trimming pared 0 bases from V and 3 bases from J, leaving 12 bases between. Here the CDR3 DNA reads TGTGCCAGCAGCTTGGGCCCTAGGGGGGACACCGGGGAGCTGTTTTTT. It codes for CASSLGPRGDTGELFF. The variable domain in full, with the rest retrieved from reference TRBV5-8 and TRBJ2-2, is EAGVTQSPTHLIKTRGQQATLRCSPISGHTSVYWYQQALGLGLQFLLWYDEGEERNRGNFPPRFSGRQFPNYSSELNVNALELEDSALYLCASSLGPRGDTGELFFGEGSRLTVL.

This sequence joins TRBV14 and TRBJ2-7; D is perhaps TRBD1 (7 bases). CDR1 and CDR2 (germline): SGHDN, FVKESK. The germline V and J ends were trimmed by 3 bases and 2 bases, with 23 bases remaining between them. The CDR3 is made up of 18 amino acids. CDR3 in amino acids: CASSHLTGDLMGTYEQYF. CDR3 bases: TGTGCCAGCAGCCACCTAACAGGGGACTTAATGGGAACCTACGAGCAGTACTTC.

V usage is TRBV2 and J usage is TRBJ2-5; D may correspond to TRBD1 or TRBD2 (5 bases each). The CDR3 consists of 14 residues. Per germline, CDR1 SNHLY and CDR2 FYNNEI. With 5 bases removed from V and 5 bases from J, the gap between germline ends came to 15 bases. This CDR3 reads CASSTGTRPETQYF. CDR3 bases: TGTGCCAGCAGTACTGGGACCCGGCCGGAGACCCAGTACTTC.

The chain links TRBV6-1 to TRBJ2-5; 9 nucleotides agree with TRBD1. This CDR3 has 15 residues. The germline gives CDR1 MNHNS, CDR2 SASEGT. Trimming took 5 bases from V and 3 from J; bases not matched to a gene: 7. The CDR3, as DNA: TGTGCCAGCAGTCGCTCCCGGGACAGGGAAGAGACCCAGTACTTC. Its protein is CASSRSRDREETQYF.

The chain is built from TRBV6-5 and TRBJ2-2; possible D gene TRBD1, 5 bases. V dropped 3 bases and J dropped 5 bases, with 13 bases sitting between them. This CDR3 contains 15 residues. Germline values: CDR1 MNHEY, CDR2 SVGAGI. CDR3 nucleotides: TGTGCCAGCAGTTATTTCAGACAGTTAACCGGGGAGCTGTTTTTT. Its translation: CASSYFRQLTGELFF.